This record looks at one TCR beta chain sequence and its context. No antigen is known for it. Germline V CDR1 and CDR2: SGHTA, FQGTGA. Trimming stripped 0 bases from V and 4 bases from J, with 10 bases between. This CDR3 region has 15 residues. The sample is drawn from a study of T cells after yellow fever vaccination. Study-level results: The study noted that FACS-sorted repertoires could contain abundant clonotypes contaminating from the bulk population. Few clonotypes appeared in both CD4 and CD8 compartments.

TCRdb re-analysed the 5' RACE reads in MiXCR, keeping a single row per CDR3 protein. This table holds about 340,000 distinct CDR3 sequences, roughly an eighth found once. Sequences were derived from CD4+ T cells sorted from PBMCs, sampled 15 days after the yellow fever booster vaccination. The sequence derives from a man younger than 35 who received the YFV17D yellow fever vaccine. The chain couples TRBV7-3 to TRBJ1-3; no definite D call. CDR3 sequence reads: CASSLTGGPGNTIYF. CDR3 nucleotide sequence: TGTGCCAGCAGCTTAACGGGAGGGCCGGGAAACACCATATATTTT. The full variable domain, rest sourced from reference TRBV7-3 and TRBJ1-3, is GAGVSQTPSNKVTEKGKYVELRCDPISGHTALYWYRQSLGQGPEFLIYFQGTGAADDSGLPNDRFFAVRPEGSVSTLKIQRTERGDSAVYLCASSLTGGPGNTIYFGEGSWLTVV.